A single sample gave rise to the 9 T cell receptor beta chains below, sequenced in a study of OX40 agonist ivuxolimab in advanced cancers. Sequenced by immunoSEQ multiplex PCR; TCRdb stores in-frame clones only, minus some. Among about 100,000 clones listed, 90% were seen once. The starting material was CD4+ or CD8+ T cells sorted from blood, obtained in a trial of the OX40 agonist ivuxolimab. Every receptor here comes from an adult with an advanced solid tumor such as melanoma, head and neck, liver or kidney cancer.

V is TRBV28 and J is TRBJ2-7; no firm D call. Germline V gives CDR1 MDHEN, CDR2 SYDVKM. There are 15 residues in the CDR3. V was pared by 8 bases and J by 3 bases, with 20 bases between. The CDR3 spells CASLPGAATFYEQYF. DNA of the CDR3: TGTGCCAGCCTACCAGGAGCTGCCACTTTCTACGAGCAGTACTTC. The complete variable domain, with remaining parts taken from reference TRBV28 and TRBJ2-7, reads DVKVTQSSRYLVKRTGEKVFLECVQDMDHENMFWYRQDPGLGLRLIYFSYDVKMKEKGDIPEGYSVSREKKERFSLILESASTNQTSMYLCASLPGAATFYEQYFGPGTRLTVT.

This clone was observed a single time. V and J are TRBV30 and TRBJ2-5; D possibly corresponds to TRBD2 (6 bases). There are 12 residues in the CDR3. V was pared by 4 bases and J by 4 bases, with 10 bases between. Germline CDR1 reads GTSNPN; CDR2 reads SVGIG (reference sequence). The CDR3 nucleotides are TGTGCCTGGATGGCCGGGAGAGAGACCCAGTACTTC. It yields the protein CAWMAGRETQYF.

CDR3 residues: CASSRTSGAGEQYF. The CDR3, as DNA: TGTGCCAGCAGCCGGACTAGCGGGGCCGGCGAGCAGTACTTC. J is TRBJ2-7 and V is TRBV16; 12 bases map to TRBD2. Germline V gives CDR1 KGHSY, CDR2 FQNENV. The CDR3 is made up of 14 amino acids. After removal of 4 bases from V and 6 bases from J, the junction contained 4 bases not matched to a gene.

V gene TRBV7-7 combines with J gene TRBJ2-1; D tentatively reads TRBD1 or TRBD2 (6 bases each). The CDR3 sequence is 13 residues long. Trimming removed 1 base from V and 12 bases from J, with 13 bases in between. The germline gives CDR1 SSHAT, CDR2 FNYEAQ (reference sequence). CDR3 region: CASSLDVGGRQFF. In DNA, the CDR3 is TGTGCCAGCAGCTTAGACGTGGGGGGCAGGCAGTTCTTC.

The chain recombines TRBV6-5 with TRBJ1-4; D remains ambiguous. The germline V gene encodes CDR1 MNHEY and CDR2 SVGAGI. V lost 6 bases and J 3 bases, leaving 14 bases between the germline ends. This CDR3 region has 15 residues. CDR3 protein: CASSPTLGSNEKLFF. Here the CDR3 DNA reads TGTGCCAGCAGCCCAACTTTGGGGTCTAATGAAAAACTGTTTTTT.

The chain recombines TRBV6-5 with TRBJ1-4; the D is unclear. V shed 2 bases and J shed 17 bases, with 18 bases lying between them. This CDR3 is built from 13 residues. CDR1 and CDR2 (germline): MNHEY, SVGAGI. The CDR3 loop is CASSYPPLGLSFF. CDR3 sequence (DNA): TGTGCCAGCAGTTACCCCCCGTTGGGGTTGAGTTTTTTT.

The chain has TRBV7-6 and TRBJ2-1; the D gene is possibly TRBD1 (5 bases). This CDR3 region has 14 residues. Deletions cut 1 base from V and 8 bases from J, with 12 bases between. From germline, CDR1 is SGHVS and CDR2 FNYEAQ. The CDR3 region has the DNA TGTGCCAGCAGCTTAGGGGTCAGGGTGTATGAGCAGTTCTTC. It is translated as CASSLGVRVYEQFF.

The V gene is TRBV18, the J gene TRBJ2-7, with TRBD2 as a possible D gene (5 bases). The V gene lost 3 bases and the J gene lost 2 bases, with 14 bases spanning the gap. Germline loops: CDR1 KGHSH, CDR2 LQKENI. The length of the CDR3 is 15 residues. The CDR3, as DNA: TGTGCCAGCTCACCGAGCGGCCAGAGAGCCTACGAGCAGTACTTC. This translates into CASSPSGQRAYEQYF.

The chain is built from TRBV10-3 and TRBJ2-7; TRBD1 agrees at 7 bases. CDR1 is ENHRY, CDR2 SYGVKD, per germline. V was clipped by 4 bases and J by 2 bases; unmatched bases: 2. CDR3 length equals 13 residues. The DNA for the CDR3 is TGTGCCATCAGTGGGACAGGCACCTACGAGCAGTACTTC. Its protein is CAISGTGTYEQYF.